The rows below give T cell receptor beta chains drawn from one sample of a study of blood T cell repertoires in COVID-19. Only in-frame clones appear in the TCRdb table, and some are missing; sequencing was by immunoSEQ multiplex PCR. The repertoire holds hundreds of thousands of clones, roughly 87% seen once, with about 6% in the top ten. The sample consisted of PBMCs or T cells enriched from blood (not recorded which). The receptors derive from a woman in her twenties or thirties with acute COVID-19. Each CDR3 is given with its conserved first and last residue. A D gene is named only where the DNA matches it firmly. Clone sizes are given selectively: once, few, many, or a class where the clone is expanded.

TRBJ1-1 | TRBV9 | . | . | CASSAGGAEAFF | TGTGCCAGCAGCGCAGGAGGGGCTGAAGCTTTCTTT
TRBJ2-2 | TRBV3-1/TRBV3-2 | TRBD2 | . | CASSQVVAGGANTGELFF | TGTGCCAGCAGCCAAGTTGTAGCGGGAGGGGCAAACACCGGGGAGCTGTTTTTT
TRBJ1-1 | TRBV5-1 | TRBD1 | . | CASSLRSDRVEAFF | TGCGCCAGCAGCTTGAGATCGGACAGGGTAGAAGCTTTCTTT
TRBJ2-1 | TRBV4-2 | TRBD2 | once | CASSQVGGGEYNEQFF | TGTGCCAGCAGCCAAGTTGGCGGGGGGGAGTACAATGAGCAGTTCTTC
TRBJ1-6 | TRBV28 | . | . | CASRKTDNSPLHF | TGTGCCAGCAGAAAAACAGACAATTCACCCCTCCACTTT
TRBJ2-3 | TRBV7-6 | TRBD2 | . | CASSLPAGAFTDTQYF | TGTGCCAGCAGCCTCCCAGCGGGGGCGTTCACAGATACGCAGTATTTT
TRBJ1-2 | TRBV12-3/TRBV12-4 | . | once | CASSFGGPYGYTF | TGTGCCAGCAGTTTCGGGGGGCCCTATGGCTACACCTTC
TRBJ1-1 | TRBV7-2 | . | . | CASSREANTEAFF | TGTGCCAGTAGCCGGGAGGCAAACACTGAAGCTTTCTTT
TRBJ2-7 | TRBV10-1 | . | . | CANLFKGRGEQYF | TGCGCCAACCTTTTTAAGGGAAGGGGCGAGCAGTACTTC
TRBJ1-5 | TRBV12-2 | . | . | CASRLVGGRSQPQHF | TGTGCAAGTCGCTTAGTGGGGGGTAGGAGTCAGCCCCAGCATTTT
TRBJ2-1 | TRBV27 | TRBD2 | . | CASSLSRSGGTDNEQFF | TGTGCCAGCAGTTTATCGCGGAGCGGGGGTACGGACAATGAGCAGTTCTTC
TRBJ2-1 | TRBV28 | TRBD2 | few | CASSTTSHNEQFF | TGTGCCAGCAGTACGACTAGCCACAATGAGCAGTTCTTC
TRBJ1-3 | TRBV3-1/TRBV3-2 | . | . | CASSQHTGSRGNTIYF | TGTGCCAGCAGCCAACATACAGGTTCTAGAGGAAACACCATATATTTT
TRBJ2-7 | TRBV12-3/TRBV12-4 | . | . | CASSPTGTYEQYF | TGTGCCAGCAGTCCGACGGGGACCTACGAGCAGTACTTC
TRBJ2-2 | TRBV7-9 | TRBD2 | once | CASSSVGTRASGELFF | TGTGCCAGCAGCTCGGTCGGGACTAGGGCTAGCGGGGAGCTGTTTTTT
TRBJ2-2 | TRBV6-1 | . | few | CASSEYRAATGELFF | TGTGCCAGCAGTGAATACAGGGCGGCGACCGGGGAGCTGTTTTTT
TRBJ1-2 | TRBV5-5 | . | . | CASSPTIYGYTF | TGTGCCAGCAGCCCGACAATCTATGGCTACACCTTC
TRBJ1-1 | TRBV5-5 | TRBD1 | . | CASSFWTGGVGAFF | TGTGCCAGCAGCTTTTGGACAGGGGGCGTAGGGGCTTTCTTT
TRBJ1-6 | TRBV2 | . | . | CASSVQSSYNSPLHF | TGTGCCAGCAGTGTACAGAGCTCCTATAATTCACCCCTCCACTTT
TRBJ1-2 | TRBV28 | TRBD1 | once | CASSSGQGAFGGYTF | TGTGCCAGCAGTTCGGGACAGGGGGCGTTCGGTGGCTACACCTTC
TRBJ1-5 | TRBV6-1 | TRBD1 | few | CASSPTGEQPQHF | TGTGCCAGCAGTCCCACAGGGGAGCAGCCCCAGCATTTT
TRBJ2-3 | TRBV24-1 | TRBD2 | . | CATSARLAGNTDTQYF | TGTGCCACCAGTGCGCGGCTAGCGGGAAACACAGATACGCAGTATTTT
TRBJ2-5 | TRBV7-2 | TRBD2 | . | CASSLVAGAETQYF | TGTGCCAGCAGCTTAGTAGCGGGGGCGGAGACCCAGTACTTC
TRBJ2-3 | TRBV28 | . | . | CASSLGQRSGSGLDTQYF | TGTGCCAGCAGTTTGGGACAGAGGAGCGGGAGCGGATTAGATACGCAGTATTTT
TRBJ1-3 | TRBV7-8 | . | . | CASSLIGGAGNTIYF | TGTGCCAGCAGCTTAATCGGGGGTGCTGGAAACACCATATATTTT
TRBJ1-2 | TRBV30 | . | . | CAWKSGLHGYTF | TGTGCCTGGAAATCCGGTTTACATGGCTACACCTTC
TRBJ1-4 | TRBV18 | . | . | CASSPLRVGYEKLFF | TGTGCCAGCTCACCCCTACGGGTGGGTTATGAAAAACTGTTTTTT
TRBJ1-5 | TRBV5-8 | TRBD1 | . | CASSPGTVGNQPQHF | TGTGCCAGCAGCCCCGGGACAGTGGGAAATCAGCCCCAGCATTTT
TRBJ1-6 | TRBV3-1/TRBV3-2 | . | . | CASSQARDSPLHF | TGTGCCAGCAGCCAAGCCCGAGATTCACCCCTCCACTTT
TRBJ1-2 | TRBV27 | . | . | CASSRGRVGAGALYGYTF | TGTGCCAGCAGTCGCGGTCGGGTCGGGGCAGGGGCGTTATATGGCTACACCTTC
TRBJ2-7 | TRBV19 | TRBD1 | . | CASSTGQGVVRPREQYF | TGTGCCAGTAGTACCGGACAGGGGGTGGTGCGGCCTCGGGAGCAGTACTTC
TRBJ2-2 | TRBV19 | . | few | CASSRDSTNTGELFF | TGTGCCAGTAGTAGGGACTCCACGAACACCGGGGAGCTGTTTTTT
TRBJ2-1 | TRBV2 | . | . | CASSEGPGYNEQFF | TGTGCCAGCAGTGAGGGCCCGGGATACAATGAGCAGTTCTTC
TRBJ2-7 | TRBV5-6 | TRBD1 | . | CASSLAGQSYEQYF | TGTGCCAGCAGCTTGGCGGGACAGTCGTACGAGCAGTACTTC
TRBJ2-3 | TRBV14 | . | . | CASSQDVGGGLGTDTQYF | TGTGCCAGCAGCCAAGATGTTGGGGGGGGCTTGGGCACAGATACGCAGTATTTT
TRBJ2-7 | TRBV10-1 | . | . | CASSESGIHEQYF | TGCGCCAGCAGTGAGTCGGGCATCCACGAGCAGTACTTC
TRBJ2-2 | TRBV11-3 | . | . | CASSSTVGELFF | TGTGCCAGCAGCTCGACAGTCGGGGAGCTGTTTTTT
TRBJ1-2 | TRBV2 | TRBD1 | . | CASSLRQGIVAGYTF | TGTGCCAGCAGCCTAAGACAGGGAATCGTCGCCGGCTACACCTTC
TRBJ2-3 | TRBV20-1 | . | . | CSASGASDTDTQYF | TGCAGTGCTAGTGGGGCTAGCGACACAGATACGCAGTATTTT
TRBJ2-5 | TRBV28 | TRBD2 | . | CASSSTSGGIETQYF | TGTGCCAGCAGTTCAACTAGCGGGGGTATAGAGACCCAGTACTTC
TRBJ2-2 | TRBV7-2 | TRBD2 | . | CASSLGEGTYTGELFF | TGTGCCAGCAGCTTAGGGGAGGGGACGTACACCGGGGAGCTGTTTTTT
TRBJ1-6 | TRBV5-6 | . | . | CASSLGLDLHF | TGTGCCAGCAGCTTGGGGCTCGACCTCCACTTT
TRBJ2-1 | TRBV7-9 | . | . | CASSLEIYGRSQFF | TGTGCCAGCAGCTTAGAGATTTACGGGAGAAGCCAGTTCTTC
TRBJ2-5 | TRBV5-4 | TRBD2 | once | CASSREGRRETQYF | TGTGCCAGCAGCAGGGAGGGCCGGAGGGAGACCCAGTACTTC
TRBJ1-6 | TRBV7-9 | TRBD1 | few | CASSPATGGLYPLHF | TGTGCCAGCAGCCCTGCGACAGGGGGCCTTTACCCCCTCCACTTT
TRBJ1-5 | TRBV2 | TRBD1 | . | CASSERGQGLQPQHF | TGTGCCAGCAGTGAACGGGGACAGGGACTTCAGCCCCAGCATTTT
TRBJ1-2 | TRBV28 | TRBD1 | . | CASSPPRGRINYGYTF | TGTGCCAGCAGCCCCCCCAGGGGGCGCATTAACTATGGCTACACCTTC
TRBJ2-1 | TRBV20-1 | . | once | CSARGQLEQFF | TGCAGTGCTAGGGGGCAGTTAGAACAGTTCTTC
TRBJ2-1 | TRBV5-4 | TRBD2 | . | CASSSSGGADNEQFF | TGTGCCAGCAGCTCTAGCGGGGGGGCCGACAATGAGCAGTTCTTC
TRBJ2-7 | TRBV7-8 | TRBD2 | once | CASSFGVAGLWDEQYF | TGTGCCAGCAGCTTTGGGGTAGCGGGATTGTGGGACGAGCAGTACTTC
TRBJ2-6 | TRBV5-5 | . | once | CASSPGEVTSPGANVLTF | TGTGCCAGCAGCCCGGGGGAGGTTACCTCTCCTGGGGCCAACGTCCTGACTTTC
TRBJ1-1 | TRBV9 | . | . | CASSYRGGLMNTEAFF | TGTGCCAGCAGCTACCGTGGAGGGCTCATGAACACTGAAGCTTTCTTT